This TCR beta chain was sequenced for a study of OX40 agonist ivuxolimab in advanced cancers. Study-level information: Each patient was given ivuxolimab into a vein every 2 weeks, at 0.01 to 10 mg/kg. In three patients, partial responses were observed, one with hepatocellular carcinoma and two with cutaneous melanoma.

The table came from immunoSEQ multiplex PCR; TCRdb's copy has only in-frame clones and leaves some out. The data hold 57,000 or so clones, with about 85% observed a single time. Study results and limitations: Among expanded peripheral T cells, antigen specificity went undetermined.

V lost 5 bases, J lost 1 base, and 20 bases lay in between. Germline V gene lookup returns CDR1 SEHNR and CDR2 FQNEAQ (reference sequence). This CDR3 has 18 amino acids. A note on this clone: Its antigen remains unidentified.

The source of this sequence is an adult with an advanced solid tumor such as melanoma, head and neck, liver or kidney cancer. Sequencing used CD4+ or CD8+ T cells sorted from blood, obtained in a trial of the OX40 agonist ivuxolimab. The genes are TRBV7-9 and TRBJ2-2; tentative D call: TRBD2 (6 bases). CDR3 nucleotide sequence: TGTGCCAGCAGCCAGACAGCAGGACTCGGGGGGAACACCGGGGAGCTGTTTTTT. It codes for CASSQTAGLGGNTGELFF.